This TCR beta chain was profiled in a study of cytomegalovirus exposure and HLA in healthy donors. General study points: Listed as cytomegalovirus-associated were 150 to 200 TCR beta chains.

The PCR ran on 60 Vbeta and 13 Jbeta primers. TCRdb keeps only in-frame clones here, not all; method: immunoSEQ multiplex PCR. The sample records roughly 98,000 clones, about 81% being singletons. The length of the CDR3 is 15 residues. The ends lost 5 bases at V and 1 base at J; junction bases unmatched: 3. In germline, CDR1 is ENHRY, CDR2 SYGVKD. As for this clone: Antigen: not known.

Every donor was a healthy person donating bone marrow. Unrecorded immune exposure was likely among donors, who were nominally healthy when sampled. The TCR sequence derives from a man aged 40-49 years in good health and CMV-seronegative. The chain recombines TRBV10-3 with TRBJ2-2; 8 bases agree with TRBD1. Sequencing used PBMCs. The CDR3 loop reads CAISSRGRNTGELFF. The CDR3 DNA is TGTGCCATCAGTAGCAGGGGGCGGAACACCGGGGAGCTGTTTTTT.